The rows below give T cell receptor beta chains drawn from one sample of a study of cytomegalovirus exposure and HLA in healthy donors. Data came from immunoSEQ multiplex PCR; TCRdb stores just in-frame clones and leaves some out. This sample carries about 240,000 clones, about 86% of them seen once, and the ten largest clones take 1% to 1.5%. Input material: PBMCs. The receptors were sampled from a woman in her 30s in good health and CMV-seropositive. Both conserved end residues are trimmed from each CDR3. The D gene is left open where the match is weak.

d_call cdr3_length v_call cdr3_aa
TRBD2 13 TRBV5-1 ASSLLAGGPHEQY
TRBD1 15 TRBV4-1 ASSHQTGQGSFLFLY
. 11 TRBV6-1 ASQGHREGEQY
TRBD2 13 TRBV4-2 ASSQVVGGSYEQY
. 11 TRBV5-1 ASSAGPNTEAF
. 14 TRBV5-1 ASSLAGTGGNTEAF
. 11 TRBV28 ASSPGPFYGYT
. 11 TRBV27 ATSPGVYNEQF
. 11 TRBV7-9 ASRDSWSYEQY
TRBD2 13 TRBV15 ATSSLAGFGDTQY